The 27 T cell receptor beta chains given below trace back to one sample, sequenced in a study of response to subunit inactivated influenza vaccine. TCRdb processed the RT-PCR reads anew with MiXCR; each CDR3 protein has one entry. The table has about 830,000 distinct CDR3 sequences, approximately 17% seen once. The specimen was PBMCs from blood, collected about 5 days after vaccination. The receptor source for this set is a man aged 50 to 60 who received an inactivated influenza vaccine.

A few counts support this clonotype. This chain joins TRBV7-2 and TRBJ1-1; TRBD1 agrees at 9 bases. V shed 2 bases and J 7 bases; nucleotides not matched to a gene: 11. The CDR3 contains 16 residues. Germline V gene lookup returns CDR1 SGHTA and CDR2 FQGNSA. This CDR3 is CASSLIQGARRIEAFF. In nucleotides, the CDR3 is TGTGCCAGCAGCTTAATACAGGGGGCGCGTCGTATTGAAGCTTTCTTT. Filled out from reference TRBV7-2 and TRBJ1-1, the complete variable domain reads GAGVSQSPSNKVTEKGKDVELRCDPISGHTALYWYRQSLGQGLEFLIYFQGNSAPDKSGLPSDRFSAERTGGSVSTLTIQRTQQEDSAVYLCASSLIQGARRIEAFFGQGTRLTVV.

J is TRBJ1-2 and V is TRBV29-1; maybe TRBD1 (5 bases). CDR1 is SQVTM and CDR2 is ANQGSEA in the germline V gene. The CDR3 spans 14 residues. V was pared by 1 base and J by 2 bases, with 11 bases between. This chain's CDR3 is CSVEGGTANYGYTF. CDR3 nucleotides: TGCAGCGTTGAAGGAGGGACGGCGAACTATGGCTACACCTTC.

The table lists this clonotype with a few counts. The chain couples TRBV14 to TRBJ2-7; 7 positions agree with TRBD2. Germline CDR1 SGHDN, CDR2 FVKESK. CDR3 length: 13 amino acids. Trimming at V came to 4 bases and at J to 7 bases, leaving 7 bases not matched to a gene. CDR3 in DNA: TGTGCCAGCAGCCTCGGACTAGTTTGGGAGCAGTACTTC. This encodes CASSLGLVWEQYF.

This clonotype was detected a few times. The CDR3 DNA reads TGTGCCAGCAGCCAGGGCGTCAAAAACATTCAGTACTTC. Translating gives CASSQGVKNIQYF. The chain combines TRBV12-3 or TRBV12-4 with TRBJ2-4, with TRBD1 as a possible D gene (5 bases). This CDR3 is 13 amino acids long. The ends were cut back, 6 bases at V and 3 bases at J, with 9 bases in the middle.

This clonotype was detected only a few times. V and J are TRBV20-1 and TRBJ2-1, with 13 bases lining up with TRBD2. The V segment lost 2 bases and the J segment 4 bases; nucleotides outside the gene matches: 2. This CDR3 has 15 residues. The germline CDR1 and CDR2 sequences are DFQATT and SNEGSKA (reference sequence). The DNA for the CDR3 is TGCAGTGCTAGACCACTAGCGGGAGGGTACAATGAGCAGTTCTTC. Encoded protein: CSARPLAGGYNEQFF.

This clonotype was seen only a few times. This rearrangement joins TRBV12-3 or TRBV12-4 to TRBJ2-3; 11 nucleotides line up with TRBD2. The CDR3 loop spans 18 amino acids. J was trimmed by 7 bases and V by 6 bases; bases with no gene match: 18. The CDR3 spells CASRNQAFSSGRSNTQYF. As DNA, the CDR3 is TGTGCCAGCAGGAATCAGGCGTTCTCTAGCGGGAGGTCGAATACGCAGTATTTT.

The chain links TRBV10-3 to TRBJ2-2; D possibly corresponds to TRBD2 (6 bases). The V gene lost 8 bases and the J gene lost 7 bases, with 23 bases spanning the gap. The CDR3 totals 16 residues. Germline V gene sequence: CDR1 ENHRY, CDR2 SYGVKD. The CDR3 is CAIGAGLRGTGGELFF. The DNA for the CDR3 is TGTGCCATCGGGGCAGGGCTTCGCGGGACCGGCGGGGAGCTGTTTTTT.

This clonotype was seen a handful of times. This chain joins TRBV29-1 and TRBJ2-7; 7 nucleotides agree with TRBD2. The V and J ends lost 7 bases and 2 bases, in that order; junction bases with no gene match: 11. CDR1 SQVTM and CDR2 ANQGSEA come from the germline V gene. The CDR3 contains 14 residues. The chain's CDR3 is CSGTSASGTYEQYF. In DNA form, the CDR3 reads TGCAGCGGTACGAGCGCTAGCGGTACCTACGAGCAGTACTTC.

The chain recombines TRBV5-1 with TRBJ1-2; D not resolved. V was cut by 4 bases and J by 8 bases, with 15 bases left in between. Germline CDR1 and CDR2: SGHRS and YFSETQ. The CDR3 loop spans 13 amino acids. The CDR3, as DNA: TGCGCCAGCAGCCCAGTAAGGACCGCCGGCTACACCTTC. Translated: CASSPVRTAGYTF.

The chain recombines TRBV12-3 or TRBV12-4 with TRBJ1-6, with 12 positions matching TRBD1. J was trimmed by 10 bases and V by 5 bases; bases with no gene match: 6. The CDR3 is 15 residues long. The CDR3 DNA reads TGTGCCAGCAGTCAAGGGACAGGGGGCGTGTCACCCCTCCACTTT. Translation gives CASSQGTGGVSPLHF.

CDR3 DNA sequence: TGCAGTGCTCCTGTGGGCCTAGCCGGCTCTGGGGCCAACGTCCTGACTTTC. Encoded protein: CSAPVGLAGSGANVLTF. The chain uses TRBV20-1 and TRBJ2-6; TRBD2 is a possible D gene (5 bases). Germline V lookup: CDR1 DFQATT, CDR2 SNEGSKA (reference sequence). CDR3 length equals 17 residues. V was clipped by 5 bases and J by 0 bases, with 17 bases between them.

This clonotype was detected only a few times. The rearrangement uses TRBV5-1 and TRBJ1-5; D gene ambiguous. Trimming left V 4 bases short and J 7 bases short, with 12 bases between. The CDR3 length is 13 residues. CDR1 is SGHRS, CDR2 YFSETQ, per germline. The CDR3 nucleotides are TGCGCCAGCAGCATTGTCGCGGGCCAGCCCCAGCATTTT. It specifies CASSIVAGQPQHF.

The chain's CDR3 is CASGLQGISGNQPQHF. The DNA of the CDR3 is TGTGCCAGCGGACTTCAGGGTATTTCTGGCAATCAGCCCCAGCATTTT. V and J are TRBV12-3 or TRBV12-4 and TRBJ1-5, with D possibly matching TRBD1 (5 bases). V lost 8 bases, J lost 2 bases, and 19 bases lay in between. The CDR3 sequence is 16 residues long.

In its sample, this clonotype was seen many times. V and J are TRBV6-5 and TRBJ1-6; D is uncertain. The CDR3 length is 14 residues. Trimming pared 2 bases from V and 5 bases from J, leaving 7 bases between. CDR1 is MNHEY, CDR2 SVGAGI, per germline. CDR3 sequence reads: CASSYRANNSPLHF. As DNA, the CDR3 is TGTGCCAGCAGTTACAGGGCCAATAATTCACCCCTCCACTTT.

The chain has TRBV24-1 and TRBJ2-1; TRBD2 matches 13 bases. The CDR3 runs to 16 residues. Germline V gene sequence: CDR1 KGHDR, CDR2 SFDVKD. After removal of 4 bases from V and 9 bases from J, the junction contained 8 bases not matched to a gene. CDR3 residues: CATSDPGLAGVFEQFF. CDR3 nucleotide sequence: TGTGCCACCAGTGACCCCGGACTAGCGGGAGTTTTTGAGCAGTTCTTC.

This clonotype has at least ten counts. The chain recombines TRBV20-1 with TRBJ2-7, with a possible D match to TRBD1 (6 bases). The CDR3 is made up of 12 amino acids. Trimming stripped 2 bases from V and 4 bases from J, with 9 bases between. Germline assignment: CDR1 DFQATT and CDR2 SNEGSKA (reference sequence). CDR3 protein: CSARLRGYEQYF. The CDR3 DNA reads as TGCAGTGCTAGATTGAGGGGGTACGAGCAGTACTTC.

The CDR3 nucleotides are TGTGCCAGCAGTCAACCCCGGACAATGGGCTACACCTTC. Residues: CASSQPRTMGYTF. The chain couples TRBV6-1 to TRBJ1-2, with D possibly being TRBD1 (5 bases). V lost 5 bases to trimming and J lost 8 bases, with 15 bases between them. The CDR3 runs to 13 residues. Germline CDR1 and CDR2: MNHNS and SASEGT.

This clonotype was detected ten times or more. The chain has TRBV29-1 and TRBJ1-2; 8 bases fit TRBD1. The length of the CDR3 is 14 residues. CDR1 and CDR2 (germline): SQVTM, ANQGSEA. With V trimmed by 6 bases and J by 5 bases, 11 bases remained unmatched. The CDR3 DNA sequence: TGCAGCGTGATAGGGGACAGGAGAACTTATGGCTACACCTTC. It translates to CSVIGDRRTYGYTF.

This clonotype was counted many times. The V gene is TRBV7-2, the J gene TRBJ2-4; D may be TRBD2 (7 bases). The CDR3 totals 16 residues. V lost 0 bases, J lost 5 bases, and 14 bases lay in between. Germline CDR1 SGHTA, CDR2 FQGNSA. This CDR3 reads CASSLASAGGQNIQYF. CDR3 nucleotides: TGTGCCAGCAGCTTAGCCTCCGCCGGGGGGCAAAACATTCAGTACTTC.

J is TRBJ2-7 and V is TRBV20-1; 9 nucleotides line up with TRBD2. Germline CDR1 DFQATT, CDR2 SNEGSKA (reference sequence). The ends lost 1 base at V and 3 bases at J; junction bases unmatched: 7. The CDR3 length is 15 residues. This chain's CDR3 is CSARGNSGGNYEQYF. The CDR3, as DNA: TGCAGTGCTAGAGGAAATAGCGGGGGAAACTACGAGCAGTACTTC.

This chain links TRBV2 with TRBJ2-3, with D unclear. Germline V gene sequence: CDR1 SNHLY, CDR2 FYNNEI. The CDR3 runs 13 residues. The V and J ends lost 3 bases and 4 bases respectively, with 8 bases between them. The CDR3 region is CASSDPRSDTQYF. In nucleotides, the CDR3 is TGTGCCAGCAGTGACCCCAGGTCAGATACGCAGTATTTT.

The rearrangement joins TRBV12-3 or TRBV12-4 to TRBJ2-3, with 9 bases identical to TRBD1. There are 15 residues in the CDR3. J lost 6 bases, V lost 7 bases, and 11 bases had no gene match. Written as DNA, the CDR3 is TGTGCCAGCAATGACCGGGACAGGGACGTGGATACGCAGTATTTT. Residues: CASNDRDRDVDTQYF.

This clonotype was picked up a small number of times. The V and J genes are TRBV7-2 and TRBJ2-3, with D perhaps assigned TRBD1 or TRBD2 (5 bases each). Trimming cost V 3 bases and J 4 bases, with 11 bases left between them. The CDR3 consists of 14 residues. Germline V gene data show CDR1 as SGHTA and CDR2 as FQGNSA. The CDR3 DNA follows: TGTGCCAGCAGCTTTCACTTGGGGGCAGATACGCAGTATTTT. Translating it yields CASSFHLGADTQYF. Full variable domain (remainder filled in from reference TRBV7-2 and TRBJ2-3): GAGVSQSPSNKVTEKGKDVELRCDPISGHTALYWYRQSLGQGLEFLIYFQGNSAPDKSGLPSDRFSAERTGGSVSTLTIQRTQQEDSAVYLCASSFHLGADTQYFGPGTRLTVL.

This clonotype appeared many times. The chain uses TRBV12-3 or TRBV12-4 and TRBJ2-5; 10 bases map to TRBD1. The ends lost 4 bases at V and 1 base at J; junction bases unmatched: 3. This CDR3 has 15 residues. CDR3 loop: CASSSGQGTQETQYF. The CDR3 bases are TGTGCCAGCAGTTCGGGACAGGGGACCCAAGAGACCCAGTACTTC.

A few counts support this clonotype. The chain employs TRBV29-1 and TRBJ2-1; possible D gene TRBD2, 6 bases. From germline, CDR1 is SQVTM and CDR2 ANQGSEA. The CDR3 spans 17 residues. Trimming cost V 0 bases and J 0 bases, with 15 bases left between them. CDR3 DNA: TGCAGCGTTGAAGATCCAGGGCTAGCGTCCTCCTACAATGAGCAGTTCTTC. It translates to CSVEDPGLASSYNEQFF.

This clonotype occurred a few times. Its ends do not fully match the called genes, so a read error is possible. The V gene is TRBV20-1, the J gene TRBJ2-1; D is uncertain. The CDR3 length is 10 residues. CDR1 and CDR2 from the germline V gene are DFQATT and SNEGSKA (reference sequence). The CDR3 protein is CSAPRNGQFF. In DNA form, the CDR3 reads TGCAGTGCACCCCGAAATGGGCAGTTCTTC.

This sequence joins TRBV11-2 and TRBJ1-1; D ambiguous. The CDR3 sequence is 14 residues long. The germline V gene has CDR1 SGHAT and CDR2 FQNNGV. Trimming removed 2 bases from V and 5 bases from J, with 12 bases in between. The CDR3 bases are TGTGCCAGCAGCTTAAATAACCGGGGAACTGAAGCTTTCTTT. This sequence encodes CASSLNNRGTEAFF.